This T cell receptor beta chain came from a study of identical twins. This clonotype has a count of ten or more. Its specificity is not known. After template switching added a universal primer site, the resulting cDNA carried unique molecular identifiers. In TCRdb, the 5' RACE reads were re-called with MiXCR into one record per CDR3 protein. The sample holds about 810,000 distinct CDR3 sequences, roughly an eighth seen once. J gave up 4 bases and V 5 bases, and 9 bases lay outside the gene matches. Per the germline V gene, CDR1 is SEHNR and CDR2 is FQNEAQ (reference sequence). The CDR3 totals 17 residues. General study points: With monozygotic twins, out-of-frame TCR alpha sharing exceeded what models estimated.

In addition, the sample was reused for a study of yellow fever vaccine responses in identical twins.

This clonotype originated in a woman aged 18-35 years in good health. The chain carries TRBV7-9 and TRBJ2-1, with 12 bases that match TRBD2. Sequences were obtained from PBMCs. DNA for the CDR3: TGTGCCAGCAGCCTGACTAGCGGGAGTAGGAGTTACAATGAGCAGTTCTTC. The encoded protein is CASSLTSGSRSYNEQFF.